The clone carrying this T cell receptor (beta chain) was picked up many times. With sequencing, the targeted depth ranged from 1 in 200,000 to 1 in 1 million T cells. The method was immunoSEQ multiplex PCR; TCRdb's version includes in-frame clones alone and lacks a portion of them. The repertoire holds approximately 100,000 clones, with about 50% as singletons. This sample is part of a study of cytotoxic CD8 clonotypes in ibrutinib-treated CLL. Study information: By median about 69 months, roughly twelve had progressed and about 15 stayed remitted; responses had been 2 complete and roughly 24 partial.

V was clipped by 0 bases and J by 2 bases; unmatched bases: 3. This CDR3 region has 15 residues. CDR1 LGHNA and CDR2 YNFKEQ come from the germline V gene. This chain uses TRBV4-2 with TRBJ2-7; 8 nucleotides match TRBD1. The TCR was taken from a human donor with chronic lymphocytic leukemia. The sequences come from PBMCs, collected after 24 months of ibrutinib treatment. CDR3: CASSQDGTGAYEQYF. CDR3 sequence (DNA): TGTGCCAGCAGCCAAGATGGGACAGGTGCCTACGAGCAGTACTTC.